The 22 T cell receptor beta chains reported below all come from one sample, sequenced in a study of regulatory T cells in long-lasting Graves disease. Sequencing libraries for TCR beta were prepared with iRepertoire HTBI primers and Arm-PCR of CDR3 regions. TCRdb independently ran MiXCR on the multiplex PCR reads; one entry per CDR3 protein. The sample carries hundreds of thousands of distinct CDR3 sequences, about 16% recorded once. The sample's time point: newly diagnosed GD, antithyroid drugs for less than 3 months. The TCR library used RNA extracted from PBMCs. The sample was also reused in another study, on T cells in Graves' hyperthyroidism and ophthalmopathy.

The sample here was peripheral blood mononuclear cells (PBMCs), taken at new diagnosis, from a patient treated with antithyroid drugs. Receptor source: a woman aged 40-65 years with Graves disease.

This clonotype showed up many times. Mismatch with germline at one junction end may stem from a read error. The V and J genes are TRBV20-1 and TRBJ1-1, with D unclear. The germline V gene has CDR1 DFQATT and CDR2 SNEGSKA (reference sequence). The CDR3 covers 13 residues. DNA for the CDR3: TGCAGTGCTAGAGATCTGGCTAACAGTGAAGCTTTCTTT. Protein product: CSARDLANSEAFF.

This clonotype came up a few times. CDR3 in DNA: TGTGCCAGCAGTTTTGAGGGCAGAATCAATCAGCCCCAGCATTTT. Translating it yields CASSFEGRINQPQHF. This rearrangement joins TRBV28 to TRBJ1-5, with unresolved D. CDR3 length: 15 residues. The ends were cut back, 3 bases at V and 3 bases at J, with 12 bases in the middle. Germline lookup yields CDR1 MDHEN and CDR2 SYDVKM.

This sequence joins TRBV6-1 and TRBJ1-6; D possibly corresponds to TRBD1 (6 bases). The CDR3 is 16 residues long. The germline V gene encodes CDR1 MNHNS and CDR2 SASEGT. V dropped 5 bases and J dropped 7 bases, with 18 bases sitting between them. The CDR3 loop is CASSIQGRGENSPLHF. The DNA for the CDR3 is TGTGCCAGCAGTATACAGGGTCGAGGGGAGAATTCACCCCTCCACTTT.

This clonotype was counted between two and nine times. This chain links TRBV28 with TRBJ1-2, with 10 bases that match TRBD1. CDR1 MDHEN and CDR2 SYDVKM come from the germline V gene. With 9 bases clipped from V and 8 bases from J, the junction kept 18 bases outside the gene matches. The CDR3 covers 16 residues. The CDR3 loop reads CASSGGGQGLFWGYTF. The CDR3 DNA is TGTGCCAGTTCAGGAGGGGGACAGGGGCTTTTCTGGGGCTACACCTTC.

The V call is TRBV6-2 or TRBV6-3, the J call TRBJ2-4, with D possibly matching TRBD1 (6 bases). From germline, CDR1 is MNHEY and CDR2 SVGEGT. The CDR3 contains 15 residues. V shed 0 bases and J shed 3 bases, with 9 bases lying between them. The DNA of the CDR3 is TGTGCCAGCAGTTACTCGGGCAGGGGCAAAAACATTCAGTACTTC. Translating it yields CASSYSGRGKNIQYF.

This clonotype has ten or more counts. The chain employs TRBV2 and TRBJ1-6; no definite D call. Germline V CDR1 and CDR2: SNHLY, FYNNEI. The CDR3 covers 14 residues. V was clipped by 5 bases and J by 5 bases, with 10 bases between them. The DNA of the CDR3 is TGTGCCAGCAGTCTCCGGTCGAATAATTCACCCCTCCACTTT. Amino acid sequence: CASSLRSNNSPLHF.

CDR3 amino acids: CASSLEGLGDYGYTF. The CDR3 region has the DNA TGCGCCAGCAGCTTGGAGGGCCTGGGAGACTATGGCTACACCTTC. The genes are TRBV5-1 and TRBJ1-2, with D unresolved. This CDR3 contains 15 residues. Trimming stripped 0 bases from V and 3 bases from J, with 12 bases between. Germline V gives CDR1 SGHRS, CDR2 YFSETQ.

The chain uses TRBV7-9 and TRBJ2-5; 9 bases align to TRBD1. The CDR3 loop spans 16 amino acids. The germline gives CDR1 SEHNR, CDR2 FQNEAQ (reference sequence). Germline trimming cut 3 bases from V and 5 bases from J; bases unmatched to any gene: 10. DNA for the CDR3: TGTGCCAGCAGCTTTTCCACAGGGGGCTTGGAGGAGACCCAGTACTTC. Translated, it gives CASSFSTGGLEETQYF.

This clonotype was seen a single time. This chain uses TRBV18 with TRBJ1-4, with D tentatively TRBD1 (6 bases). CDR3 length: 18 residues. The germline V and J ends were trimmed by 0 bases and 7 bases, with 21 bases remaining between them. Per the germline V gene, CDR1 is KGHSH and CDR2 is LQKENI. CDR3 in amino acids: CASSPPLTGFRLTEKLFF. CDR3 nucleotides: TGTGCCAGCTCACCACCTTTGACAGGATTCCGACTTACTGAAAAACTGTTTTTT.

This chain links TRBV7-2 with TRBJ2-5; 14 bases match TRBD2. Losses at the gene ends were 4 bases for V and 5 bases for J; bases not matched to a gene: 9. This CDR3 spans 17 amino acids. The germline gives CDR1 SGHTA, CDR2 FQGNSA. This CDR3 is CASSSRTSGGFGETQYF. The DNA of the CDR3 is TGTGCCAGCAGCTCCCGGACTAGCGGGGGGTTTGGGGAGACCCAGTACTTC.

Many counts were recorded for this clonotype. The rearrangement uses TRBV18 and TRBJ1-3, with D unclear. The CDR3 length is 13 residues. Trimming stripped 2 bases from V and 4 bases from J, with 6 bases between. Germline values: CDR1 KGHSH, CDR2 LQKENI. The CDR3 nucleotides read TGTGCCAGCTCACCAGACGTAGGAAACACCATATATTTT. Amino acid sequence: CASSPDVGNTIYF.

In its sample, this clonotype was seen many times. V gene TRBV7-2 combines with J gene TRBJ2-3; tentative D call: TRBD2 (7 bases). Between the trimmed V and J ends, which lost 1 base and 4 bases, there was a span of 12 bases. CDR1 SGHTA and CDR2 FQGNSA come from the germline V gene. The CDR3 spans 15 residues. The CDR3 reads CASSLGGGAADTQYF. The CDR3 DNA is TGTGCCAGCAGCTTAGGAGGGGGGGCCGCAGATACGCAGTATTTT.

At least ten counts were recorded for this clonotype. The chain joins TRBV28 to TRBJ1-5, with D unclear. Trimming took 7 bases from V and 2 from J, leaving 12 bases between them. Germline CDR1 is MDHEN and CDR2 is SYDVKM. CDR3 length: 14 amino acids. The CDR3 region is CASKSRWGNQPQHF. In nucleotides, the CDR3 is TGTGCCAGCAAGAGCCGATGGGGCAATCAGCCCCAGCATTTT.

Only a few counts were recorded for this clonotype. J is TRBJ2-2 and V is TRBV7-9, with 7 bases aligning to TRBD1. Germline trimming cut 5 bases from V and 4 bases from J; bases unmatched to any gene: 10. This CDR3 region has 16 residues. The germline gives CDR1 SEHNR, CDR2 FQNEAQ (reference sequence). CDR3 loop: CASSIPGTVSTGELFF. As DNA, the CDR3 is TGTGCCAGCAGCATCCCCGGGACAGTGAGCACCGGGGAGCTGTTTTTT.

This clonotype was picked up a small number of times. The chain recombines TRBV3-1 with TRBJ2-3, with unresolved D. The J call may be wrong; the DNA end is better matched by TRBJ2-7. Germline lookup yields CDR1 LGHDT and CDR2 YNNKEL (reference sequence). The CDR3 loop spans 14 amino acids. The CDR3 coding sequence is TGTGCCAGCAGCCCCACACGGACCTCCTACGAGCAGTACTTC. This gives the protein CASSPTRTSYEQYF.

The table lists this clonotype with many counts. V is TRBV7-2 and J is TRBJ2-1; 16 nucleotides match TRBD2. Per germline, CDR1 SGHTA and CDR2 FQGNSA. CDR3 length: 19 amino acids. V gave up 4 bases and J gave up 1 base; unmatched junction bases: 7. Written as DNA, the CDR3 is TGTGCCAGCAGCTCTACCGGGACTAGCGGGGGGGGGTCCTACAATGAGCAGTTCTTC. Translation: CASSSTGTSGGGSYNEQFF.

This clonotype was counted at least ten times. This chain joins TRBV27 and TRBJ1-1; D is unresolved. Trimming took off 8 bases at V and 1 base at J, with 14 bases between the two ends. The CDR3 covers 14 residues. The germline V gene has CDR1 MNHEY and CDR2 SMNVEV (reference sequence). The CDR3 nucleotides are TGTGCCAGCGGGAGTGGGCTGCCGAACACTGAAGCTTTCTTT. Its translation: CASGSGLPNTEAFF.

There are a few counts of this clonotype. The J gene is TRBJ2-3, the V gene TRBV9, with D perhaps assigned TRBD1 or TRBD2 (5 bases each). CDR3 length equals 15 residues. V was clipped by 5 bases and J by 0 bases, with 13 bases between them. Germline lookup yields CDR1 SGDLS and CDR2 YYNGEE. The CDR3 protein is CASRPGTVSTDTQYF. The DNA of the CDR3 is TGTGCCAGCAGGCCCGGGACGGTGAGCACAGATACGCAGTATTTT.

A single count supports this clonotype. V and J are TRBV9 and TRBJ2-7; the D gene is possibly TRBD2 (6 bases). The V gene's germline CDR1 is SGDLS and CDR2 YYNGEE. V lost 0 bases and J lost 7, with 11 bases in between. This CDR3 is 13 amino acids long. The CDR3 bases are TGTGCCAGCAGCGTAGATACTAGCTGGGAGCAGTACTTC. As protein: CASSVDTSWEQYF. The full variable domain, in which reference TRBV9 and TRBJ2-7 provide the parts outside the CDR3, is DSGVTQTPKHLITATGQRVTLRCSPRSGDLSVYWYQQSLDQGLQFLIQYYNGEERAKGNILERFSAQQFPDLHSELNLSSLELGDSALYFCASSVDTSWEQYFGPGTRLTVT.

The chain uses TRBV20-1 and TRBJ1-6; D possibly corresponds to TRBD1 (5 bases). V was cut by 3 bases and J by 6 bases, with 12 bases left in between. This CDR3 region has 14 residues. Germline CDR1 DFQATT, CDR2 SNEGSKA (reference sequence). This CDR3 is CSARGPQGNSPLHF. DNA of the CDR3: TGCAGTGCTAGGGGTCCCCAGGGTAATTCACCCCTCCACTTT.

The V call is TRBV30, the J call TRBJ1-3; D is perhaps TRBD1 (5 bases). This CDR3 has 14 residues. Trimming pared 1 base from V and 2 bases from J, leaving 9 bases between. The V gene's germline CDR1 is GTSNPN and CDR2 SVGIG (reference sequence). The CDR3 loop reads CAWSAGTAGNTIYF. In DNA form, the CDR3 reads TGTGCCTGGAGTGCGGGGACGGCTGGAAACACCATATATTTT.

This clonotype was detected ten times or more. This rearrangement joins TRBV28 to TRBJ1-6; tentative D call: TRBD1 (5 bases). Germline CDR1 reads MDHEN; CDR2 reads SYDVKM. V dropped 6 bases and J dropped 9 bases, with 12 bases sitting between them. The CDR3 runs 13 residues. The chain's CDR3 is CASRKEGRSPLHF. The CDR3 coding sequence is TGTGCCAGCAGGAAGGAGGGACGTTCACCCCTCCACTTT. Full variable domain (remainder filled in from reference TRBV28 and TRBJ1-6): DVKVTQSSRYLVKRTGEKVFLECVQDMDHENMFWYRQDPGLGLRLIYFSYDVKMKEKGDIPEGYSVSREKKERFSLILESASTNQTSMYLCASRKEGRSPLHFGNGTRLTVT.